This is a list of T cell receptor beta chains from one sample in a study of T cell changes during pregnancy in multiple sclerosis. Clones were sequenced by immunoSEQ multiplex PCR, and TCRdb holds only the in-frame ones, with some missing. Of approximately 70,000 clones detected, roughly 90% appear once; the ten largest clones hold approximately 0.97%. This specimen consisted of peripheral blood, obtained in the first trimester of pregnancy. Receptors originate from a female donor in good health, enrolled as a control in a pregnancy study. The CDR3 runs from the conserved cysteine through the conserved F or W. Fields, in order: D gene, clone size, J gene, V gene, CDR3 DNA, CDR3 protein. D genes are given only for firm matches. A clone size is listed for some rows: how often the clone was seen (once, few, many), or a class if it is expanded.

>TRBD1|.|TRBJ2-5|TRBV5-4
TGTGCCAGCAGCTTGGATCCCGGACAGGTAGAGACCCAGTACTTC
CASSLDPGQVETQYF
>.|.|TRBJ1-1|TRBV7-2
TGTGCCAGCAGCCAGAACACTGAAGCTTTCTTT
CASSQNTEAFF
>TRBD1|once|TRBJ1-6|TRBV5-4
TGTGCTACTCAGACCCAGGGGGGTAATTCACCCCTCCACTTT
CATQTQGGNSPLHF
>.|.|TRBJ1-6|TRBV27
TGTGCCAGCAGTTTCAGGACAGCAGTTAATTCACCCCTCCACTTT
CASSFRTAVNSPLHF
>TRBD2|.|TRBJ2-3|TRBV5-1
TGCGCCAGCAGCCGGCAGGGACTAGCGGGAGATACGCAGTATTTT
CASSRQGLAGDTQYF
>TRBD1|.|TRBJ1-2|TRBV4-1
TGCGCCAGCAGCTTACGGACAGGGAACTATGGCTACACCTTC
CASSLRTGNYGYTF
>.|.|TRBJ2-7|TRBV2
TGTGCCAGCTTGACGGGACACATCTCCTACGAGCAGTACTTC
CASLTGHISYEQYF
>.|.|TRBJ2-7|TRBV5-5
TGTGCCAGCAGCTTCCCGGGGGTCTCCTACGAGCAGTACTTC
CASSFPGVSYEQYF
>TRBD1|.|TRBJ1-2|TRBV28
TGTGCCAGCAGTGACAGGGTGTTGGGCTACACCTTC
CASSDRVLGYTF
>.|.|TRBJ1-4|TRBV5-6
TGTGCCAGCAGCAATGAAGGGGCCCCACATGAAAAACTGTTTTTT
CASSNEGAPHEKLFF
>TRBD1|.|TRBJ1-2|TRBV6-1
TGTGCCAGCAGTACATCTAACAGGGGGCAGAATGGCTACACCTTC
CASSTSNRGQNGYTF